Listed below are T cell receptor beta chains from one sample, sequenced in a study of T cells in Graves' hyperthyroidism and ophthalmopathy. Via MiXCR, TCRdb re-called the multiplex PCR reads, giving one row per CDR3 protein. The data contain a few hundred thousand distinct CDR3 sequences, under 25% of them singletons. Sequenced sample: blood. These receptors all stem from a man between 18 and 35 years old with Graves' hyperthyroidism. Both conserved end residues are part of each CDR3. Fields, in order: J gene, clone size, D gene, V gene, CDR3 protein, CDR3 DNA. A D gene is named only where the DNA matches it firmly. Clone size appears in some rows only: once, few, many, or a class for an expanded clone.

J gene: TRBJ2-2; clone size: .; D gene: .; V gene: TRBV11-3; CDR3 protein: CASSPRTRTGELFF; CDR3 DNA: TGTGCCAGCAGCCCCCGGACTCGGACCGGGGAGCTGTTTTTT
J gene: TRBJ2-5; clone size: .; D gene: .; V gene: TRBV2; CDR3 protein: CASRLQPGGKETQYF; CDR3 DNA: TGTGCCAGCAGGCTACAACCTGGGGGTAAAGAGACCCAGTACTTC
J gene: TRBJ2-2; clone size: many; D gene: .; V gene: TRBV6-1; CDR3 protein: CASSRSGTSNTGELFF; CDR3 DNA: TGTGCCAGCAGTAGATCCGGGACATCGAACACCGGGGAGCTGTTTTTT
J gene: TRBJ1-2; clone size: many; D gene: TRBD1; V gene: TRBV28; CDR3 protein: CASSLPQGASGYTF; CDR3 DNA: TGTGCCAGCAGTTTGCCGCAGGGGGCTAGTGGCTACACCTTC
J gene: TRBJ2-5; clone size: .; D gene: .; V gene: TRBV5-1; CDR3 protein: CASSLAETRKETQYF; CDR3 DNA: TGCGCCAGCAGCTTGGCTGAGACTAGGAAAGAGACCCAGTACTTC
J gene: TRBJ2-7; clone size: many; D gene: .; V gene: TRBV6-1; CDR3 protein: CASSKSGLEGQYF; CDR3 DNA: TGTGCCAGCAGTAAAAGCGGCCTGGAAGGGCAGTACTTC
J gene: TRBJ1-6; clone size: few; D gene: .; V gene: TRBV30; CDR3 protein: CAWSDEGSGRSYNSPLHF; CDR3 DNA: TGTGCCTGGAGTGACGAAGGTTCAGGGAGGTCCTATAATTCACCCCTCCACTTT
J gene: TRBJ1-5; clone size: many; D gene: .; V gene: TRBV10-3; CDR3 protein: CAISETGSNQPQHF; CDR3 DNA: TGTGCCATCAGTGAGACAGGTAGCAATCAGCCCCAGCATTTT
J gene: TRBJ2-7; clone size: .; D gene: TRBD1; V gene: TRBV28; CDR3 protein: CASSSTGMQYEQYF; CDR3 DNA: TGTGCCAGCAGTTCGACAGGGATGCAGTACGAGCAGTACTTC
J gene: TRBJ2-7; clone size: many; D gene: .; V gene: TRBV24-1; CDR3 protein: CATSGSSLPTDEQYF; CDR3 DNA: TGTGCCACCAGTGGTTCCTCACTACCTACAGACGAGCAGTACTTC
J gene: TRBJ2-7; clone size: .; D gene: TRBD2; V gene: TRBV5-1; CDR3 protein: CASSFGLAAPYEQYF; CDR3 DNA: TGCGCCAGCAGCTTTGGACTAGCGGCCCCCTACGAGCAGTACTTC
J gene: TRBJ1-1; clone size: many; D gene: .; V gene: TRBV4-1; CDR3 protein: CASSQDLGENTEAFF; CDR3 DNA: TGCGCCAGCAGCCAAGACCTCGGGGAGAACACTGAAGCTTTCTTT
J gene: TRBJ2-7; clone size: .; D gene: .; V gene: TRBV27; CDR3 protein: CASMGWQGHTITYEQYF; CDR3 DNA: TGTGCCAGCATGGGATGGCAGGGGCATACAATAACCTACGAGCAGTACTTC
J gene: TRBJ2-5; clone size: many; D gene: TRBD2; V gene: TRBV6-1; CDR3 protein: CASRGPGLAFRETQYF; CDR3 DNA: TGTGCCAGCAGGGGGCCGGGACTAGCGTTTCGAGAGACCCAGTACTTC
J gene: TRBJ1-1; clone size: many; D gene: .; V gene: TRBV6-1; CDR3 protein: CASSDRTAPNEAFF; CDR3 DNA: TGTGCCAGCAGTGATCGGACAGCTCCTAATGAAGCTTTCTTT
J gene: TRBJ1-2; clone size: many; D gene: .; V gene: TRBV27; CDR3 protein: CASSSVGAGYGYTF; CDR3 DNA: TGTGCCAGCAGTTCGGTAGGGGCAGGCTATGGCTACACCTTC
J gene: TRBJ1-5; clone size: many; D gene: .; V gene: TRBV28; CDR3 protein: CASRSADPNQPQHF; CDR3 DNA: TGTGCCAGCAGGAGTGCTGACCCAAATCAGCCCCAGCATTTT
J gene: TRBJ1-6; clone size: many; D gene: .; V gene: TRBV12-3/TRBV12-4; CDR3 protein: CATSPAYNSPLHF; CDR3 DNA: TGTGCCACCTCCCCAGCCTATAATTCACCCCTCCACTTT
J gene: TRBJ1-2; clone size: many; D gene: TRBD1; V gene: TRBV3-1; CDR3 protein: CASSQSEDRSYGYTF; CDR3 DNA: TGTGCCAGCAGCCAATCTGAGGACAGGAGCTATGGCTACACCTTC
J gene: TRBJ2-7; clone size: .; D gene: .; V gene: TRBV2; CDR3 protein: CASSKTASFYEQYF; CDR3 DNA: TGTGCCAGCAGTAAGACGGCCAGCTTCTACGAGCAGTACTTC
J gene: TRBJ1-2; clone size: .; D gene: .; V gene: TRBV7-9; CDR3 protein: CASRNRLGQGGYTF; CDR3 DNA: TGTGCCAGCCGCAACCGGCTGGGCCAGGGGGGCTACACCTTC
J gene: TRBJ1-6; clone size: .; D gene: .; V gene: TRBV20-1; CDR3 protein: CSVSPGQVSPLHF; CDR3 DNA: TGCAGTGTCTCGCCGGGACAAGTTTCACCCCTCCACTTT